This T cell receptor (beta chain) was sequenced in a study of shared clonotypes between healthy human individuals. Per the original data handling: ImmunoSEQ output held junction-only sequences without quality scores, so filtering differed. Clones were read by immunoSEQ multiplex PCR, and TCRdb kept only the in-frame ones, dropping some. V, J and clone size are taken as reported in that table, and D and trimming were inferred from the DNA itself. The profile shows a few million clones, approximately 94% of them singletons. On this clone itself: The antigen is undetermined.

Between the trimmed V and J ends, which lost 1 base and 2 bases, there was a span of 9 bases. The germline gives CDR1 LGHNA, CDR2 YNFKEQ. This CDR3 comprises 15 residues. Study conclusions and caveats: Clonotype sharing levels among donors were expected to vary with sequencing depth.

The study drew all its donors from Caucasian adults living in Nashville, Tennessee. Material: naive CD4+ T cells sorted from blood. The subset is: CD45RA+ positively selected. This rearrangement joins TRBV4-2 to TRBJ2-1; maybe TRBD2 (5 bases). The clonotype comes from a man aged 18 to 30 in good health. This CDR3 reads CASSQGGSPYNEQFF. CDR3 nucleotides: TGTGCCAGCAGCCAAGGCGGGTCCCCCTACAATGAGCAGTTCTTC.